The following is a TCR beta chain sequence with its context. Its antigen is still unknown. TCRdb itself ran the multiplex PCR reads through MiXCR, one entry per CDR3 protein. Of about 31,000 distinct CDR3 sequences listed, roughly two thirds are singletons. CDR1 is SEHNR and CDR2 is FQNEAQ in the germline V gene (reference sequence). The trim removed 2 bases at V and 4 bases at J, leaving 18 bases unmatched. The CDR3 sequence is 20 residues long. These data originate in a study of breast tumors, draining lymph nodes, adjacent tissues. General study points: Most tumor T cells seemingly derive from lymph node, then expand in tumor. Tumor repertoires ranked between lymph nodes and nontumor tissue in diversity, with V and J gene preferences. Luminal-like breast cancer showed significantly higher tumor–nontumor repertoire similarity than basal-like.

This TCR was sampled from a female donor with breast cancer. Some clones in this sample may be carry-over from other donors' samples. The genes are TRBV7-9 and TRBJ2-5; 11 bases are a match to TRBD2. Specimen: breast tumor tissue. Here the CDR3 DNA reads TGTGCCAGCAGCTTACATACGGAGCTACTGGGGCTAGCGGGAGGAGAGACCCAGTACTTC. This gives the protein CASSLHTELLGLAGGETQYF.